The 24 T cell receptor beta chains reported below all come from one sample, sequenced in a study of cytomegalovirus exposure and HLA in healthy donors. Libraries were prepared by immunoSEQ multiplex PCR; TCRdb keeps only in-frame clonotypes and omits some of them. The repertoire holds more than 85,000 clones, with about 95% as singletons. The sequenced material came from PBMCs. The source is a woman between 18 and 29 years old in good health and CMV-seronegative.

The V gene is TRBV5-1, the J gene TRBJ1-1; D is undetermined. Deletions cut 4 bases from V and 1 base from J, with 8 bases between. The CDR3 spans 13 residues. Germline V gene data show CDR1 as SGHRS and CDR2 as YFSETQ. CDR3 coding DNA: TGCGCCAGCAGCACTAACACGAACACTGAAGCTTTCTTT. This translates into CASSTNTNTEAFF.

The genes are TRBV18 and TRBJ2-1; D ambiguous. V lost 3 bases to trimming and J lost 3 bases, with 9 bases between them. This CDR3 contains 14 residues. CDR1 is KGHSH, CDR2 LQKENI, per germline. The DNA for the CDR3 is TGTGCCAGCTCACCGGCAGGTAGCTACAATGAGCAGTTCTTC. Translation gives CASSPAGSYNEQFF.

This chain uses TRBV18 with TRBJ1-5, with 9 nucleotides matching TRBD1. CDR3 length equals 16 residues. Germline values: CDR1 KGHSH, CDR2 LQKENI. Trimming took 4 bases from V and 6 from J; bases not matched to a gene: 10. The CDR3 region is CASSHSQGAGSQPQHF. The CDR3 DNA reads TGTGCCAGCTCACACTCACAGGGGGCAGGAAGTCAGCCCCAGCATTTT.

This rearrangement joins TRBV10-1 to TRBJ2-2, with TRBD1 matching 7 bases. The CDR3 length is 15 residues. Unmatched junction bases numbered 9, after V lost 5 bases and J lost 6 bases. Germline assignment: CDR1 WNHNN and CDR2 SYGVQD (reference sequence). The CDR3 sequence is CASSRGGRASGELFF. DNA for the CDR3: TGCGCCAGCAGTCGAGGGGGCCGCGCCTCCGGGGAGCTGTTTTTT.

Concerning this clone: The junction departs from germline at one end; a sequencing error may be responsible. CDR3 residues: CASSVEQGAPGNTIYF. Here the CDR3 DNA reads TGTGCCAGTAGTGTAGAACAGGGGGCGCCTGGAAACACCATATATTTT. The J gene is TRBJ1-3, the V gene TRBV19; 9 positions match TRBD1. This CDR3 spans 16 amino acids. Germline V gene data show CDR1 as LNHDA and CDR2 as SQIVND (reference sequence).

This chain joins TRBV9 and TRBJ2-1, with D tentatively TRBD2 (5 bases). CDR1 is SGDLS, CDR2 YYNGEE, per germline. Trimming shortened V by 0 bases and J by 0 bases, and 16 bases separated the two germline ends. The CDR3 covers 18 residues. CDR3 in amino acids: CASSVGIEGETSYNEQFF. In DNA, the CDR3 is TGTGCCAGCAGCGTAGGTATTGAGGGAGAAACCTCCTACAATGAGCAGTTCTTC.

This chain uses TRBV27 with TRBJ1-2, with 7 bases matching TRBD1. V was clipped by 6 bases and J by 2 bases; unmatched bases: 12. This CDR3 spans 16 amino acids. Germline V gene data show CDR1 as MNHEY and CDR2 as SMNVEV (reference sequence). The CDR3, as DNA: TGTGCCAGCAGCTCCACTAGACAGGGCAGAAACTATGGCTACACCTTC. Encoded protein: CASSSTRQGRNYGYTF.

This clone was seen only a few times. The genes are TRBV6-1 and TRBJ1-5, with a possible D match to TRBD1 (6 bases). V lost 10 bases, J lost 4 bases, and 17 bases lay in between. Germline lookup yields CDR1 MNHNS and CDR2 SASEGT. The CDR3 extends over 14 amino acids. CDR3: CATINGDTNQPQHF. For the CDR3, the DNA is TGTGCCACGATCAACGGGGACACAAATCAGCCCCAGCATTTT.

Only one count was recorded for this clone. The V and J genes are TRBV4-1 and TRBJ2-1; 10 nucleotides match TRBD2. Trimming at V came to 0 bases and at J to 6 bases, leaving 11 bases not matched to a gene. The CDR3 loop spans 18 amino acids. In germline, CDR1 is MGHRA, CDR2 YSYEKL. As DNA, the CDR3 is TGCGCCAGCAGCCAAGAAGCTAGCGGGAGTCTATTATTCAATGAGCAGTTCTTC. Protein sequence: CASSQEASGSLLFNEQFF.

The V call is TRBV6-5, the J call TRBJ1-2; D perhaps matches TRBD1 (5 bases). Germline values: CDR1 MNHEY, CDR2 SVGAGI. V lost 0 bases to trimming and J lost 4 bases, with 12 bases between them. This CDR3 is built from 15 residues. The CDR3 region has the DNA TGTGCCAGCAGTTACTCGAGTCAGGGCGGCTATGGCTACACCTTC. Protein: CASSYSSQGGYGYTF.

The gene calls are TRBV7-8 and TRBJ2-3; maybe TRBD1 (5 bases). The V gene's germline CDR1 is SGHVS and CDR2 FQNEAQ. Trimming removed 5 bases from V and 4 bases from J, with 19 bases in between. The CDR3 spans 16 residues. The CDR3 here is CASSPPDTRLSDTQYF. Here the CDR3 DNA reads TGTGCCAGCAGCCCCCCGGACACCCGGTTGTCAGATACGCAGTATTTT.

The CDR3 DNA reads as TGTGCCAGCAACGAGGCAGGGCCTAACTATGGCTACACCTTC. It is translated as CASNEAGPNYGYTF. This rearrangement joins TRBV6-5 to TRBJ1-2; maybe TRBD1 (5 bases). V was clipped by 7 bases and J by 0 bases, with 12 bases between them. The length of the CDR3 is 14 residues. Germline V gene data show CDR1 as MNHEY and CDR2 as SVGAGI.

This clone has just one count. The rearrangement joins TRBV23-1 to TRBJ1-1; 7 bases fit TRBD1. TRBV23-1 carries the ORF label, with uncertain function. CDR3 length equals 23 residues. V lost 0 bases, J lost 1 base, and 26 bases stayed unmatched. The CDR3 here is CASSQSNPIRQGVAPERNTEAFF. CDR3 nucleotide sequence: TGCGCCAGCAGTCAATCGAATCCGATACGTCAGGGGGTAGCCCCAGAGCGGAACACTGAAGCTTTCTTT.

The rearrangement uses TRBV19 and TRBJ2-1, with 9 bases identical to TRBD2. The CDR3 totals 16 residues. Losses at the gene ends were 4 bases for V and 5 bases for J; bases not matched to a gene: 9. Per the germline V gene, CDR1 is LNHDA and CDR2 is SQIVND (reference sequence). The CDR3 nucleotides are TGTGCCAGTAGTAATCCAGCGGGGGGATCGCACAATGAGCAGTTCTTC. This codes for CASSNPAGGSHNEQFF.

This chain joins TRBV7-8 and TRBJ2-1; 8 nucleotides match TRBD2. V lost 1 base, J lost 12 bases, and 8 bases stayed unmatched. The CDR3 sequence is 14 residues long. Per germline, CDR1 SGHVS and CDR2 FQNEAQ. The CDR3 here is CASSLVFRRGGQFF. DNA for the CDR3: TGTGCCAGCAGCTTAGTTTTCCGTCGGGGGGGGCAGTTCTTC.

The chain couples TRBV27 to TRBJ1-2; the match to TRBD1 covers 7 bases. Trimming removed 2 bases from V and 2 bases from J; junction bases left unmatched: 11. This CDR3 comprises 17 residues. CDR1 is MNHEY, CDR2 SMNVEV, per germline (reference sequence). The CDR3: CASSLLEKTGSNYGYTF. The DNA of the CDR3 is TGTGCCAGCAGTTTACTCGAGAAGACAGGGTCGAACTATGGCTACACCTTC.

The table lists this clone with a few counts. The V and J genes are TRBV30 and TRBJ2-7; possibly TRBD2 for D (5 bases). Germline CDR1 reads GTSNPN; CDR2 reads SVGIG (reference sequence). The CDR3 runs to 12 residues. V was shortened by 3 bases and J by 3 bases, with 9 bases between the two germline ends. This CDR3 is CAWSRGRYEQYF. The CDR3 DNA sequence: TGTGCCTGGAGCCGGGGTCGCTACGAGCAGTACTTC.

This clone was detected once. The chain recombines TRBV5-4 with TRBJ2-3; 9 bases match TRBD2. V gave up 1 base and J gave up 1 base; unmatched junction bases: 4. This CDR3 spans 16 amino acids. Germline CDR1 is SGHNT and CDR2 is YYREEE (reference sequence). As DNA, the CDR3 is TGTGCCAGCAGCTTGCCTAAGCGGGGGGGCACAGATACGCAGTATTTT. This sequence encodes CASSLPKRGGTDTQYF.

CDR3 DNA sequence: TGTGCCAGCAGTTATTTAGGACAGGGGGCGAACTATGGCTACACCTTC. Its protein product is CASSYLGQGANYGYTF. J is TRBJ1-2 and V is TRBV2, with 11 bases that match TRBD1. There are 16 residues in the CDR3. With 5 bases clipped from V and 2 bases from J, the junction kept 7 bases outside the gene matches. Germline assignment: CDR1 SNHLY and CDR2 FYNNEI.

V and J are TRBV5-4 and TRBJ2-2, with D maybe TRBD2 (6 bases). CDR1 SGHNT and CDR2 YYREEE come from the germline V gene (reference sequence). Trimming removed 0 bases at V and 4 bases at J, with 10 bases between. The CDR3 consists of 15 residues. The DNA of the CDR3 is TGTGCCAGCAGCTTGGCGAGCGGGTCCACCGGGGAGCTGTTTTTT. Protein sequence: CASSLASGSTGELFF.

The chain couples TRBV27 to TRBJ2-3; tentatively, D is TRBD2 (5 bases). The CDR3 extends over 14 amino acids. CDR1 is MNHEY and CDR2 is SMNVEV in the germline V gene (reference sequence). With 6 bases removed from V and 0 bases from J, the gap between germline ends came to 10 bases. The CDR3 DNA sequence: TGTGCCAGCAGGCCAGCGGTTAGCACAGATACGCAGTATTTT. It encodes CASRPAVSTDTQYF.

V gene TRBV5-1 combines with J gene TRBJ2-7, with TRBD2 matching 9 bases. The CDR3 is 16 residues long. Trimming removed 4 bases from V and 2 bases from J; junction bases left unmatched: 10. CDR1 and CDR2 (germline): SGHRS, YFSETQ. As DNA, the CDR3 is TGCGCCAGCAGCCCGGCTACCACTAGCGGGCCCTACGAGCAGTACTTC. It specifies CASSPATTSGPYEQYF.

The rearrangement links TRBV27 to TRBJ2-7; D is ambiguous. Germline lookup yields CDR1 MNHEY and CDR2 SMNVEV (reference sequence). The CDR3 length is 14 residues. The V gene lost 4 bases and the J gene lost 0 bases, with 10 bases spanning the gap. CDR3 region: CASSSAESSYEQYF. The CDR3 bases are TGTGCCAGCAGTTCCGCGGAGTCCTCCTACGAGCAGTACTTC.

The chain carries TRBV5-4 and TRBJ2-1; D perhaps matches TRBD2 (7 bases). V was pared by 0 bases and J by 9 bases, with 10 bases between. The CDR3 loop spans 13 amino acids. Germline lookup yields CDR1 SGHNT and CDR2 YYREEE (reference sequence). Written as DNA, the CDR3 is TGTGCCAGCAGCTTGGAAGGGGGGGGTGAGCAGTTCTTC. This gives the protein CASSLEGGGEQFF.